This TCR beta chain was sequenced for a study of shared clonotypes between healthy human individuals. CDR1 SGDLS and CDR2 YYNGEE come from the germline V gene. The germline V and J ends were trimmed by 4 bases and 4 bases, with 14 bases remaining between them. This CDR3 region has 14 residues. Assay: immunoSEQ multiplex PCR; the TCRdb copy retains only in-frame clones and omits some. The repertoire holds some 2,500,000 clones, with 80% to 95% as singletons. This receptor was taken from a man aged 18 to 30 in good health. Some clones in this sample may be carry-over from other donors' samples. The chain uses TRBV9 and TRBJ1-2, with D perhaps matching TRBD1 (5 bases). Sequencing was performed on naive CD4+ T cells from PBMCs. The sample's subset: CD45RA+ positively selected. CDR3 in amino acids: CASSQTTVSYGYTF. DNA of the CDR3: TGTGCCAGCAGCCAAACGACAGTTTCCTATGGCTACACCTTC.